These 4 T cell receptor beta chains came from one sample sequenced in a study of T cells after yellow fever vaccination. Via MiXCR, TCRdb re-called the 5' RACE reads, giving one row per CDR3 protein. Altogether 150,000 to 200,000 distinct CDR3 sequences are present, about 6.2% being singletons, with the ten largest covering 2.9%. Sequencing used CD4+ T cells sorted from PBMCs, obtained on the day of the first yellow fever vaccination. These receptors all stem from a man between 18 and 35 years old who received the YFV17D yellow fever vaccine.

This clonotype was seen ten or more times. CDR3 protein: CASSEQGSSYEQYF. In nucleotides, the CDR3 is TGTGCCAGCAGTGAGCAGGGAAGCTCCTACGAGCAGTACTTC. The chain links TRBV6-1 to TRBJ2-7, with D perhaps TRBD1 (5 bases). The CDR3 spans 14 residues. Trimming pared 3 bases from V and 0 bases from J, leaving 9 bases between. The germline CDR1 and CDR2 sequences are MNHNS and SASEGT.

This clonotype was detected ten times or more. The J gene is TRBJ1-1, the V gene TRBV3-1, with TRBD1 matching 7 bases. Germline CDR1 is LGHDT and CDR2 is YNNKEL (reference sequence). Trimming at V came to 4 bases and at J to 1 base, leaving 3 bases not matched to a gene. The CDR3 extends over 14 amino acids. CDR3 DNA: TGTGCCAGCAGCCGGGGACAGTCGAACACTGAAGCTTTCTTT. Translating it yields CASSRGQSNTEAFF.

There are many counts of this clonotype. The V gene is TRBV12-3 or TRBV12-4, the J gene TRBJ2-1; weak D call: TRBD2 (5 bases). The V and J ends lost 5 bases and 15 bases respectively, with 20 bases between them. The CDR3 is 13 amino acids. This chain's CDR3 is CASSTRPEKEGFF. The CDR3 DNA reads TGTGCCAGCAGTACGAGGCCGGAGAAAGAGGGGTTCTTC.

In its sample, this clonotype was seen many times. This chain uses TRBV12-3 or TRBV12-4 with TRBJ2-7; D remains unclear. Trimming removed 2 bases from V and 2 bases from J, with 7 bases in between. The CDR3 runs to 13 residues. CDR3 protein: CASSLTNTYEQYF. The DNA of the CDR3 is TGTGCCAGCAGTTTAACCAACACCTACGAGCAGTACTTC.